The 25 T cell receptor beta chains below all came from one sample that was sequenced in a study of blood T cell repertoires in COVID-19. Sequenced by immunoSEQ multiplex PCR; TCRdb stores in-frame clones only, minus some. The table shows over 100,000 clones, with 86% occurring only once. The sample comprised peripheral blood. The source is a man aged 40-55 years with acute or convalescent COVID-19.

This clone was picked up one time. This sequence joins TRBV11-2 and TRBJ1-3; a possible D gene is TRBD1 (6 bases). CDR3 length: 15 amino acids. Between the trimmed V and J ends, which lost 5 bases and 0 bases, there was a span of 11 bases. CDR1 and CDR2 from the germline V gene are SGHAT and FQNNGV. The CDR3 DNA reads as TGTGCCAGCAGCCCGAGGGGGTACTCTGGAAACACCATATATTTT. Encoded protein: CASSPRGYSGNTIYF.

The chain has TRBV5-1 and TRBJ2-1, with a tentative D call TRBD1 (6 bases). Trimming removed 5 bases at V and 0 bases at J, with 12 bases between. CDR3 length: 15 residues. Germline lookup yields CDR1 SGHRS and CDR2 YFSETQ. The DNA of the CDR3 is TGCGCCAGCAGTCTGGACAGCTTCTCCTACAATGAGCAGTTCTTC. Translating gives CASSLDSFSYNEQFF. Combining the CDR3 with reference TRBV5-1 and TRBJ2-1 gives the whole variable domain KAGVTQTPRYLIKTRGQQVTLSCSPISGHRSVSWYQQTPGQGLQFLFEYFSETQRNKGNFPGRFSGRQFSNSRSEMNVSTLELGDSALYLCASSLDSFSYNEQFFGPGTRLTVL.

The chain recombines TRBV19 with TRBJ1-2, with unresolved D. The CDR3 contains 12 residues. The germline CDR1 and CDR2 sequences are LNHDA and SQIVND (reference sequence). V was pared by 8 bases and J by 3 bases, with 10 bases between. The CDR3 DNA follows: TGTGCCAGTTTTGAGGGTGACTATGGCTACACCTTC. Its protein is CASFEGDYGYTF.

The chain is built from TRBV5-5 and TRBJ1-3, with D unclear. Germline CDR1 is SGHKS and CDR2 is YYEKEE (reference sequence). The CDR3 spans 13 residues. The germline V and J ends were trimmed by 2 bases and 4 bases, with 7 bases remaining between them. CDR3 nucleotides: TGTGCCAGCAGCTTCGGTCACGGAAACACCATATATTTT. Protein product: CASSFGHGNTIYF.

The CDR3 region is CASSLETSSAEQFF. The CDR3 DNA reads TGTGCCAGCAGCTTAGAGACTAGCTCGGCTGAGCAGTTCTTC. This chain connects TRBV11-3 to TRBJ2-1; 7 bases are a match to TRBD2. Germline CDR1 SGHNT, CDR2 YENEEA. The J segment lost 9 bases and the V segment lost 0 bases, leaving 5 bases of the junction unmatched. CDR3 length equals 14 residues.

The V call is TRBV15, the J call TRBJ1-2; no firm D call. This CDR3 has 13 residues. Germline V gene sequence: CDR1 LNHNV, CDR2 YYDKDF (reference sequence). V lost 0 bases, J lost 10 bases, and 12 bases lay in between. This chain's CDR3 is CATSRDREIDYTF. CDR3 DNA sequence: TGTGCCACCAGCAGAGACCGGGAGATCGACTACACCTTC.

The CDR3 coding sequence is TGTGCCAGCAGCTCCAGCGGGGGCCAAGAGACCCAGTACTTC. Translating it yields CASSSSGGQETQYF. The rearrangement uses TRBV9 and TRBJ2-5; 8 positions agree with TRBD2. The J segment lost 1 base and the V segment lost 4 bases, leaving 3 bases of the junction unmatched. The CDR3 extends over 14 amino acids. Germline V gives CDR1 SGDLS, CDR2 YYNGEE.

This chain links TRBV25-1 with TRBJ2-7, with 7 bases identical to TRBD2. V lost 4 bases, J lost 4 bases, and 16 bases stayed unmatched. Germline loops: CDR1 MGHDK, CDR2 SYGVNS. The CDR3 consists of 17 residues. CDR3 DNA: TGTGCCAGCAGTGGCCAAGCGGGGCAGGACCCATCGTACGAGCAGTACTTC. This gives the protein CASSGQAGQDPSYEQYF.

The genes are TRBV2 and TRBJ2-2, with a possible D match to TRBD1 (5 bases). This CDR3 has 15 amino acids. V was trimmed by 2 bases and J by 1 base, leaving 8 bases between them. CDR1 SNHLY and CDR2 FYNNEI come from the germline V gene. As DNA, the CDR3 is TGTGCCAGCAGTGAAACAGGCGGGAACACCGGGGAGCTGTTTTTT. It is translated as CASSETGGNTGELFF.

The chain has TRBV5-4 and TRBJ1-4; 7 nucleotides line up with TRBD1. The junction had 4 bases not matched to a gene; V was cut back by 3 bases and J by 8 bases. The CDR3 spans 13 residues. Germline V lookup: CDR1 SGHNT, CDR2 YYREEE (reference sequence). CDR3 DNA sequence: TGTGCCAGCAGCTGGGACAGCTCCGAAAAACTGTTTTTT. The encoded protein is CASSWDSSEKLFF.

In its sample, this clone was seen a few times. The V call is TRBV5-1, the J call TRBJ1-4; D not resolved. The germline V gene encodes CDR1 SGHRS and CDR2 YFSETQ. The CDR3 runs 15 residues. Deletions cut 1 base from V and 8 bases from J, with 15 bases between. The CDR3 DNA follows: TGCGCCAGCAGCTTGAAAAGGGAGGTAGGGGAAAAACTGTTTTTT. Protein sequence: CASSLKREVGEKLFF.

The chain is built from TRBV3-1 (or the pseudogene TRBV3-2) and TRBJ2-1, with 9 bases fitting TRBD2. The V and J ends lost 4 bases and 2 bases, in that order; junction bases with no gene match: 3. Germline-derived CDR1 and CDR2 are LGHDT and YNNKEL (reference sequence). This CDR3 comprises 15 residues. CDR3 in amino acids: CASSRTSAAYNEQFF. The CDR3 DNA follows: TGTGCCAGCAGCCGGACTAGCGCGGCCTACAATGAGCAGTTCTTC.

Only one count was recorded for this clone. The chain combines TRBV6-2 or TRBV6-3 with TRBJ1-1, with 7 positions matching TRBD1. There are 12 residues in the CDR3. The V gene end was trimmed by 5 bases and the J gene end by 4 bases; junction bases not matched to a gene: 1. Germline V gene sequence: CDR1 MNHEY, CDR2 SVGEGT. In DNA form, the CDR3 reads TGTGCCAGCAGTAACAGGGGCACTGAAGCTTTCTTT. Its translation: CASSNRGTEAFF.

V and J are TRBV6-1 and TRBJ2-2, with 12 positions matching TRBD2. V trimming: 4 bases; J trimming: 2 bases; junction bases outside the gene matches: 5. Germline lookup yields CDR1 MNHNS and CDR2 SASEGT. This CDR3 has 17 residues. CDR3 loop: CASSVTSGSFNTGELFF. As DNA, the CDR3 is TGTGCCAGCAGTGTGACTAGCGGGAGCTTCAACACCGGGGAGCTGTTTTTT.

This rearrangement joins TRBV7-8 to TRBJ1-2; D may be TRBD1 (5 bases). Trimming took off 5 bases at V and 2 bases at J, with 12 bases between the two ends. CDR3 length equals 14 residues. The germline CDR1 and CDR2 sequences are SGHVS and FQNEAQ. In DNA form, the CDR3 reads TGTGCCAGCAGCCCCCAGACAGCAAACTATGGCTACACCTTC. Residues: CASSPQTANYGYTF.

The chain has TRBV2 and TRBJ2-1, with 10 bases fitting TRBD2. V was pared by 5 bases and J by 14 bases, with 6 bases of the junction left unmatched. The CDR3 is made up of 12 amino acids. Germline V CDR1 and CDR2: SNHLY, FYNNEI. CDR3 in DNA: TGTGCCAGCAGTCAAAGGACTAGCGGAAAGTTCTTC. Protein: CASSQRTSGKFF.

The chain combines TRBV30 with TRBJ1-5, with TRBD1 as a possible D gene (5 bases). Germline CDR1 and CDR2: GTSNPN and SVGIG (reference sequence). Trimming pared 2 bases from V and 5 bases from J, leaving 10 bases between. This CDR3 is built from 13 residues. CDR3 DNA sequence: TGTGCCTGGAGTCAAGGGGATCATCAGCCCCAGCATTTT. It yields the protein CAWSQGDHQPQHF.

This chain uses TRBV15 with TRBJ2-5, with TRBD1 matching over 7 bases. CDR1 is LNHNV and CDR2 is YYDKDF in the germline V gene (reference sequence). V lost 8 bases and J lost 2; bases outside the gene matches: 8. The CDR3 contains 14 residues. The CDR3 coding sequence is TGTGCCACCCAATTACCGGGACAGCAAGAGACCCAGTACTTC. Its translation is CATQLPGQQETQYF.

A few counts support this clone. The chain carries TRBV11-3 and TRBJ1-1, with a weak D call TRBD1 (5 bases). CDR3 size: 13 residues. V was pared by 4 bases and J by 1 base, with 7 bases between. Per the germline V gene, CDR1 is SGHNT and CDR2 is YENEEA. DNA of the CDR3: TGTGCCAGCAGCTCAACAGGGAACACTGAAGCTTTCTTT. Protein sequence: CASSSTGNTEAFF. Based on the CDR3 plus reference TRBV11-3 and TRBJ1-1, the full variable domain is EAGVVQSPRYKIIEKKQPVAFWCNPISGHNTLYWYLQNLGQGPELLIRYENEEAVDDSQLPKDRFSAERLKGVDSTLKIQPAELGDSAVYLCASSSTGNTEAFFGQGTRLTVV.

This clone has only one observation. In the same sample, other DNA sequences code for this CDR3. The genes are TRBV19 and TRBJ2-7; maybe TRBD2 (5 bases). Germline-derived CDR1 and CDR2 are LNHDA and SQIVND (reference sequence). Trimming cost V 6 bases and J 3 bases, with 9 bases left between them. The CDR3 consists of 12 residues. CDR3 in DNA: TGTGCCAGTAGCCCCGGGAACTACGAGCAGTACTTC. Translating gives CASSPGNYEQYF.

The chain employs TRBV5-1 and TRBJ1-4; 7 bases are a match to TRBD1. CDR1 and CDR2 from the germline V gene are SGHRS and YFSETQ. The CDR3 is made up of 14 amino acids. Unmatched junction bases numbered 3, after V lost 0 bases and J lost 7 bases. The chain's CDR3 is CASSLGTGAEKLFF. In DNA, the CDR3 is TGCGCCAGCAGCTTGGGGACAGGCGCTGAAAAACTGTTTTTT.

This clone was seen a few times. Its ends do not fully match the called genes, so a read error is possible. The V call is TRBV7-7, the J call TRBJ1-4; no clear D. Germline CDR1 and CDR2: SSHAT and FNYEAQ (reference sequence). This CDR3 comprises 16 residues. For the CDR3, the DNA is TGTGCTAGCACCGTACTAGCGCTCAGGCGGGATGAAAAACTGTTTTTT. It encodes CASTVLALRRDEKLFF.

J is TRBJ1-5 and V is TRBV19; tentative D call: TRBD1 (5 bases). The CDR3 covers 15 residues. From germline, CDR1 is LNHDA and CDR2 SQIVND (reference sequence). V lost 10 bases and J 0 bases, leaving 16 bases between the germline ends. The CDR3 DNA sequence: TGTGCCACAGACAGCGGGGAATTTAGCAATCAGCCCCAGCATTTT. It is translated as CATDSGEFSNQPQHF.

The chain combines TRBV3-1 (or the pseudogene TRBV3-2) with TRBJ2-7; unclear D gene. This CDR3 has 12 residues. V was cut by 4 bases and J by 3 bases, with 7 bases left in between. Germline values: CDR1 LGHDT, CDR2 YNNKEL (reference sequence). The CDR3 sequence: CASSPSVYEQYF. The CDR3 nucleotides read TGTGCCAGCAGCCCCTCTGTCTACGAGCAGTACTTC.

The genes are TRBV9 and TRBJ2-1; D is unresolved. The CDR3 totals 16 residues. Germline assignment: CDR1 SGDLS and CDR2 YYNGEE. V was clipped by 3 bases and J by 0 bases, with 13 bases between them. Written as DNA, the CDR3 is TGTGCCAGCAGCGCCGCCGGTAGCCGCTCCTACAATGAGCAGTTCTTC. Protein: CASSAAGSRSYNEQFF.